A selection of T cell receptor beta chains follows, all from one sample in a study of T-cell memory formation after mild COVID-19. A single record per CDR3 protein comes from TCRdb applying MiXCR to the 5' RACE reads. The sample includes about 290,000 distinct CDR3 sequences, about 15% of them seen just once. Sequencing was carried out using PBMCs or a T cell subset sorted from them (not recorded which). The receptor set was obtained from a man aged 18 to 29 who had mild COVID-19 (a few samples of this study predate the infection). Cell type and time point are not known. Both conserved end residues are part of each CDR3. The D gene is left open where the match is weak. Not every row has a clone size; where given, it reads once, few, many or a size class.

v_call,d_call,clone_size,j_call,cdr3_aa,cdr3_nt
TRBV6-1,.,few,TRBJ2-2,CATRRTHNTGELFF,TGTGCCACCCGCAGGACACACAACACCGGGGAGCTGTTTTTT
TRBV7-6,.,.,TRBJ2-2,CASSLSSLGSGELFF,TGTGCCAGCAGCTTAAGCTCCCTAGGCAGCGGGGAGCTGTTTTTT
TRBV5-1,.,few,TRBJ1-1,CASSLARAENTEAFF,TGCGCCAGCAGCTTGGCTAGGGCGGAGAACACTGAAGCTTTCTTT
TRBV24-1,.,.,TRBJ2-2,CATRHPGWTGELFF,TGTGCCACAAGACACCCGGGTTGGACCGGGGAGCTGTTTTTT
TRBV7-2,TRBD2,few,TRBJ2-4,CASSFTGRASGGRSIQYF,TGTGCCAGCAGCTTCACCGGGAGGGCTAGCGGGGGGCGAAGCATTCAGTACTTC
TRBV20-1,.,few,TRBJ2-4,CSTTQPAKNIQYF,TGCAGCACCACCCAGCCAGCCAAAAACATTCAGTACTTC
TRBV6-1,.,few,TRBJ1-4,CASKVPAGEKLFF,TGTGCCAGCAAAGTCCCGGCCGGGGAAAAACTGTTTTTT
TRBV11-2,.,.,TRBJ2-5,CASRPESETQYF,TGTGCCAGCAGACCAGAATCGGAGACCCAGTACTTC
TRBV7-6,.,few,TRBJ2-2,CASSLILGELFF,TGTGCCAGCAGCTTAATTCTAGGGGAGCTGTTTTTT
TRBV12-3/TRBV12-4,.,.,TRBJ1-5,CASTVNMYQPQHF,TGTGCCAGCACCGTAAACATGTACCAGCCCCAGCATTTT
TRBV7-7,.,few,TRBJ2-1,CASSLGPSYGEQFF,TGTGCTAGCAGCTTAGGGCCAAGCTACGGTGAGCAGTTCTTC
TRBV7-9,.,.,TRBJ1-5,CASSGEDQPQHF,TGTGCCAGCAGCGGGGAGGATCAGCCCCAGCATTTT
TRBV4-1,TRBD2,few,TRBJ2-2,CASSPRVAGDTGELFF,TGCGCCAGCAGCCCTAGGGTAGCGGGAGACACCGGGGAGCTGTTTTTT
TRBV11-2,.,.,TRBJ1-3,CASSFIGRVDSGNTIYF,TGTGCCAGCAGCTTTATTGGACGGGTTGACTCTGGAAACACCATATATTTT
TRBV19,.,.,TRBJ2-1,CASSIERGDEQFF,TGTGCCAGTAGTATAGAGCGAGGGGATGAGCAGTTCTTC
TRBV12-3/TRBV12-4,.,.,TRBJ2-5,CASSLRWEETQYF,TGTGCCAGCAGTTTACGGTGGGAGGAGACCCAGTACTTC
TRBV2,.,.,TRBJ2-5,CASSDTQGIETQYF,TGTGCCAGCAGTGACACCCAAGGGATAGAGACCCAGTACTTC
TRBV3-1,.,few,TRBJ2-4,CASTPNPGVGNIQYF,TGTGCCAGCACCCCAAACCCTGGGGTGGGAAACATTCAGTACTTC
TRBV4-2,.,.,TRBJ2-5,CASSQAGEQETQYF,TGTGCCAGCAGCCAAGCGGGGGAACAAGAGACCCAGTACTTC
TRBV7-9,.,few,TRBJ1-5,CASSSGSGLQPQHF,TGTGCCAGCAGCTCAGGATCGGGGCTTCAGCCCCAGCATTTT
TRBV18,.,.,TRBJ2-5,CASSPASQETQYF,TGTGCCAGCTCACCAGCCAGCCAAGAGACCCAGTACTTC
TRBV4-3,.,few,TRBJ1-2,CASSQDRSVDGYTF,TGCGCCAGCAGCCAAGATCGGTCTGTCGATGGCTACACCTTC
TRBV28,.,few,TRBJ1-5,CASREGVEGNQPQHF,TGTGCCAGCAGGGAGGGGGTAGAGGGCAATCAGCCCCAGCATTTT
TRBV24-1,TRBD2,.,TRBJ2-1,CATSDFGGSAYNEQFF,TGTGCCACCAGTGATTTCGGGGGGTCCGCCTACAATGAGCAGTTCTTC
TRBV10-1,.,.,TRBJ1-5,CASSEVRDQPQHF,TGCGCCAGCAGTGAGGTGAGGGATCAGCCCCAGCATTTT
TRBV5-1,.,.,TRBJ2-2,CASRGEGLNTGELFF,TGCGCCAGCAGGGGCGAGGGATTGAACACCGGGGAGCTGTTTTTT
TRBV6-1,.,.,TRBJ2-3,CASSKNRAYQTDTQYF,TGTGCCAGCAGTAAAAACCGGGCCTATCAGACAGATACGCAGTATTTT
TRBV12-3/TRBV12-4,.,.,TRBJ1-2,CASSLGVYGYTF,TGTGCCAGCAGTTTAGGGGTCTATGGCTACACCTTC
TRBV9,TRBD1,.,TRBJ2-2,CASRSGGEEELFF,TGTGCCAGCAGGTCAGGGGGCGAGGAGGAGCTGTTTTTT
TRBV7-6,.,.,TRBJ1-1,CASSSTDLNTEAFF,TGTGCCAGCAGTTCCACCGATTTGAACACTGAAGCTTTCTTT
TRBV18,.,.,TRBJ2-2,CASSPLGPGYANTGELFF,TGTGCCAGCTCACCACTAGGTCCAGGCTATGCGAACACCGGGGAGCTGTTTTTT
TRBV10-3,.,few,TRBJ2-3,CAAKWDPSTDTQYF,TGTGCCGCCAAATGGGACCCTAGCACAGATACGCAGTATTTT
TRBV24-1,.,.,TRBJ2-5,CATSRDGQETQYF,TGTGCCACCAGCCGGGACGGTCAAGAGACCCAGTACTTC
TRBV19,.,few,TRBJ2-5,CASSIKSETQYF,TGTGCCAGTAGTATAAAGTCGGAGACCCAGTACTTC
TRBV2,TRBD1,.,TRBJ2-5,CASRAGGWETQYF,TGTGCCAGCAGGGCAGGGGGTTGGGAGACCCAGTACTTC
TRBV6-5,.,few,TRBJ2-3,CASSYTGTTPGTQYF,TGTGCCAGCAGTTACACAGGGACTACTCCGGGTACGCAGTATTTT
TRBV7-3,.,.,TRBJ2-1,CASSLTALASSYNEQFF,TGTGCCAGCAGCTTAACAGCACTAGCCAGCTCCTACAATGAGCAGTTCTTC
TRBV12-3/TRBV12-4,TRBD2,few,TRBJ2-1,CASSLSGVNEQFF,TGTGCCAGCAGTCTTAGCGGGGTTAATGAGCAGTTCTTC